This record concerns one T cell receptor beta chain sequence. The sample comes from a study of blood T cell repertoires in COVID-19. Participant-reported clinical history was the basis for cohort assignment. The CDR3 spans 14 residues. After removal of 1 base from V and 12 bases from J, the junction contained 9 bases not matched to a gene. Per germline, CDR1 SGDLS and CDR2 YYNGEE. Using immunoSEQ multiplex PCR, the repertoire was profiled, and TCRdb retains in-frame clones only, with some absent. The sample includes hundreds of thousands of clones, around 90% of them seen just once. What was sequenced was PBMCs or T cells enriched from blood (not recorded which). The gene calls are TRBV9 and TRBJ1-4, with 7 bases that match TRBD1. The receptor was derived from a man in his 60s who had recovered from COVID-19. CDR3 bases: TGTGCCAGCAGCGTATCCTGGGACAGTAAGGAACTGTTTTTT. It specifies CASSVSWDSKELFF.